The next 32 T cell receptor beta chains were all read from a single sample in a study of OX40 agonist ivuxolimab in advanced cancers. Clones were sequenced by immunoSEQ multiplex PCR, and TCRdb holds only the in-frame ones, with some missing. Among tens of thousands of clones, under 95% were seen once, and the ten largest hold about 0.4%. The sequences come from CD4+ or CD8+ T cells sorted from blood, collected in a trial of the OX40 agonist ivuxolimab. Receptor source: an adult with an advanced solid tumor such as melanoma, head and neck, liver or kidney cancer.

V and J are TRBV18 and TRBJ1-2; D perhaps matches TRBD1 (6 bases). This CDR3 spans 14 amino acids. Germline CDR1 KGHSH, CDR2 LQKENI. With 6 bases removed from V and 8 bases from J, the gap between germline ends came to 19 bases. In nucleotides, the CDR3 is TGTGCCAGCTCCGTCGACTGGGGGCTGAGGGGCTACACCTTC. Its translation: CASSVDWGLRGYTF.

The V gene is TRBV9, the J gene TRBJ2-7; a possible D gene is TRBD2 (7 bases). Germline loops: CDR1 SGDLS, CDR2 YYNGEE. Trimming left V 2 bases short and J 0 bases short, with 12 bases between. This CDR3 is 15 amino acids long. In nucleotides, the CDR3 is TGTGCCAGCAGCGTTAGCGCGGGGGCCTCCTACGAGCAGTACTTC. Protein: CASSVSAGASYEQYF.

The CDR3 protein is CASSLGQNTDTQYF. Here the CDR3 DNA reads TGTGCCAGCAGCCTCGGACAGAACACAGATACGCAGTATTTT. This chain joins TRBV7-9 and TRBJ2-3; maybe TRBD1 (6 bases). Germline-derived CDR1 and CDR2 are SEHNR and FQNEAQ (reference sequence). The CDR3 loop spans 14 amino acids. Trimming took off 5 bases at V and 2 bases at J, with 11 bases between the two ends.

This chain connects TRBV28 to TRBJ2-3; TRBD2 matches at 11 bases. The CDR3 covers 16 residues. The germline V gene encodes CDR1 MDHEN and CDR2 SYDVKM. The V and J ends lost 5 bases and 3 bases, in that order; junction bases with no gene match: 7. Here the CDR3 reads CASSPQTSGTTDTQYF. For the CDR3, the DNA is TGTGCCAGCAGTCCCCAGACTAGCGGGACAACAGATACGCAGTATTTT. The variable domain in full, with the rest retrieved from reference TRBV28 and TRBJ2-3, is DVKVTQSSRYLVKRTGEKVFLECVQDMDHENMFWYRQDPGLGLRLIYFSYDVKMKEKGDIPEGYSVSREKKERFSLILESASTNQTSMYLCASSPQTSGTTDTQYFGPGTRLTVL.

This chain joins TRBV7-3 and TRBJ1-2; 10 bases line up with TRBD1. CDR1 is SGHTA, CDR2 FQGTGA, per germline. This CDR3 contains 15 residues. Losses at the gene ends were 2 bases for V and 4 bases for J; bases not matched to a gene: 4. The CDR3 here is CASSLGGQGPYGYTF. The DNA of the CDR3 is TGTGCCAGCAGCTTAGGGGGACAGGGGCCCTATGGCTACACCTTC.

This clone was seen repeatedly, ten times or more. This rearrangement joins TRBV18 to TRBJ1-3; no firm D call. CDR3 length: 16 residues. Germline V gives CDR1 KGHSH, CDR2 LQKENI. Trimming pared 0 bases from V and 0 bases from J, leaving 9 bases between. CDR3 DNA: TGTGCCAGCTCACCACCGCGGCAGAACTCTGGAAACACCATATATTTT. Its protein is CASSPPRQNSGNTIYF.

The chain employs TRBV11-2 and TRBJ1-1; 7 nucleotides align to TRBD1. The CDR3 is 14 amino acids. Germline CDR1 is SGHAT and CDR2 is FQNNGV. V trimming: 1 base; J trimming: 3 bases; junction bases outside the gene matches: 2. The DNA for the CDR3 is TGTGCCAGCAGCTTAGCAGGGGGGGACACTGAAGCTTTCTTT. It translates to CASSLAGGDTEAFF.

The chain uses TRBV19 and TRBJ2-2; D gene ambiguous. The germline CDR1 and CDR2 sequences are LNHDA and SQIVND (reference sequence). The CDR3 contains 15 residues. The ends were cut back, 6 bases at V and 6 bases at J, with 17 bases in the middle. This CDR3 is CASSESDGYPGELFF. The CDR3 region has the DNA TGTGCCAGTAGCGAATCGGACGGATATCCCGGGGAGCTGTTTTTT. Variable domain in full (rest from reference TRBV19 and TRBJ2-2): DGGITQSPKYLFRKEGQNVTLSCEQNLNHDAMYWYRQDPGQGLRLIYYSQIVNDFQKGDIAEGYSVSREKKESFPLTVTSAQKNPTAFYLCASSESDGYPGELFFGEGSRLTVL.

The chain combines TRBV25-1 with TRBJ1-1, with TRBD1 identical over 8 bases. This CDR3 is built from 16 residues. The J segment lost 3 bases and the V segment lost 7 bases, leaving 13 bases of the junction unmatched. Germline assignment: CDR1 MGHDK and CDR2 SYGVNS. CDR3 region: CASTTTGARWYTEAFF. The CDR3 DNA follows: TGTGCCAGCACCACGACAGGGGCCAGGTGGTACACTGAAGCTTTCTTT.

The chain uses TRBV5-6 and TRBJ2-5; the D call may be TRBD1 or TRBD2 (6 bases each). Per the germline V gene, CDR1 is SGHDT and CDR2 is YYEEEE. The CDR3 runs to 14 residues. V was clipped by 4 bases and J by 1 base, with 11 bases between them. CDR3 residues: CASSTGTLQETQYF. DNA of the CDR3: TGTGCCAGCAGCACAGGGACTCTCCAAGAGACCCAGTACTTC.

V and J are TRBV9 and TRBJ2-3, with D possibly being TRBD1 (6 bases). Germline-derived CDR1 and CDR2 are SGDLS and YYNGEE. V lost 2 bases, J lost 2 bases, and 12 bases lay in between. The CDR3 spans 15 residues. The CDR3 DNA sequence: TGTGCCAGCAGCGTTGGTGGGGACAACACAGATACGCAGTATTTT. This codes for CASSVGGDNTDTQYF. Drawing the rest from reference TRBV9 and TRBJ2-3, the complete variable domain is DSGVTQTPKHLITATGQRVTLRCSPRSGDLSVYWYQQSLDQGLQFLIQYYNGEERAKGNILERFSAQQFPDLHSELNLSSLELGDSALYFCASSVGGDNTDTQYFGPGTRLTVL.

The chain employs TRBV11-2 and TRBJ2-5, with D tentatively TRBD1 or TRBD2 (6 bases each). Per germline, CDR1 SGHAT and CDR2 FQNNGV. Trimming shortened V by 2 bases and J by 5 bases, and 21 bases separated the two germline ends. This CDR3 has 17 amino acids. The CDR3 DNA reads TGTGCCAGCAGCTTAAATTCCGAGCGGGCGAGGGGGGAGACCCAGTACTTC. Its translation: CASSLNSERARGETQYF.

The V call is TRBV27, the J call TRBJ2-5; 15 positions agree with TRBD2. The CDR3 is made up of 15 amino acids. The J segment lost 2 bases and the V segment lost 6 bases, leaving 1 base of the junction unmatched. Germline V CDR1 and CDR2: MNHEY, SMNVEV (reference sequence). CDR3 nucleotides: TGTGCCAGCAGAGGGACTAGCGGGGGGCAAGAGACCCAGTACTTC. Protein: CASRGTSGGQETQYF.

The rearrangement joins TRBV2 to TRBJ1-6; no clear D gene. V was trimmed by 7 bases and J by 0 bases, leaving 10 bases between them. CDR3 length equals 15 residues. Germline V gives CDR1 SNHLY, CDR2 FYNNEI. CDR3 loop: CASMKESSYNSPLHF. In DNA, the CDR3 is TGTGCCAGCATGAAGGAAAGCTCCTATAATTCACCCCTCCACTTT.

V usage is TRBV27 and J usage is TRBJ1-5; no clear D gene. The germline V gene encodes CDR1 MNHEY and CDR2 SMNVEV (reference sequence). This CDR3 region has 16 residues. Deletions cut 0 bases from V and 0 bases from J, with 9 bases between. CDR3 sequence reads: CASSLSGGNSNQPQHF. Written as DNA, the CDR3 is TGTGCCAGCAGTTTATCAGGAGGGAATAGCAATCAGCCCCAGCATTTT.

The chain has TRBV10-2 and TRBJ1-4; a weak D match, TRBD1 (6 bases). Trimming stripped 0 bases from V and 7 bases from J, with 15 bases between. The CDR3 spans 16 residues. From germline, CDR1 is WSHSY and CDR2 SAAADI. The CDR3 region is CASSESGLLGGEKLFF. DNA of the CDR3: TGCGCCAGCAGTGAGTCGGGACTCTTAGGGGGTGAAAAACTGTTTTTT.

The V gene is TRBV5-3, the J gene TRBJ2-1; 13 bases match TRBD2. TRBV5-3 is an ORF for which the function is uncertain. Losses at the gene ends were 0 bases for V and 3 bases for J; bases not matched to a gene: 6. The CDR3 spans 18 residues. CDR3 residues: CARSLAKTSGRYYNEQFF. The CDR3 DNA sequence: TGTGCCAGAAGCTTGGCCAAGACTAGCGGGAGGTACTACAATGAGCAGTTCTTC.

The rearrangement joins TRBV7-2 to TRBJ1-5; D possibly corresponds to TRBD1 (5 bases). CDR3 length: 15 residues. CDR1 is SGHTA and CDR2 is FQGNSA in the germline V gene. Trimming took off 1 base at V and 4 bases at J, with 11 bases between the two ends. The CDR3 spells CASSLVAGLNQPQHF. CDR3 coding DNA: TGTGCCAGCAGCTTAGTGGCAGGGCTGAATCAGCCCCAGCATTTT.

This rearrangement joins TRBV29-1 to TRBJ2-7; D gene uncertain. This CDR3 contains 11 residues. V was trimmed by 4 bases and J by 6 bases, leaving 10 bases between them. Germline V gives CDR1 SQVTM, CDR2 ANQGSEA. For the CDR3, the DNA is TGCAGCGTTGGGGTGGGGTTCGAGCAGTACTTC. Residues: CSVGVGFEQYF.

A single count supports this clone. The rearrangement links TRBV23-1 to TRBJ2-7; D gene unclear. TRBV23-1 is treated as an ORF (open reading frame) with a function not yet certain. Trimming removed 2 bases at V and 6 bases at J, with 20 bases between. The CDR3 loop spans 16 amino acids. The DNA of the CDR3 is TGCGCCAGCAGTCAAAAACTCGAGGCCCCCTCGGGCGAGCAGTACTTC. It translates to CASSQKLEAPSGEQYF.

The V and J genes are TRBV28 and TRBJ1-6; 7 nucleotides agree with TRBD1. CDR3 length equals 15 residues. With V trimmed by 3 bases and J by 6 bases, 5 bases remained unmatched. CDR1 is MDHEN, CDR2 SYDVKM, per germline. The CDR3 sequence: CASSLTGSINSPLHF. For the CDR3, the DNA is TGTGCCAGCAGTTTGACAGGGTCTATTAATTCACCCCTCCACTTT.

The chain uses TRBV4-3 and TRBJ2-1; tentatively, D is TRBD2 (5 bases). This CDR3 contains 16 residues. Trimming took 0 bases from V and 5 from J, leaving 14 bases between them. The germline CDR1 and CDR2 sequences are LGHNA and YSLEER. The CDR3 region is CASSQDFTGIHNEQFF. The CDR3 DNA sequence: TGCGCCAGCAGCCAAGACTTTACCGGGATCCACAATGAGCAGTTCTTC.

The rearrangement links TRBV10-3 to TRBJ2-5, with 7 bases aligning to TRBD1. Germline CDR1 is ENHRY and CDR2 is SYGVKD. J was trimmed by 2 bases and V by 0 bases; bases with no gene match: 6. The CDR3 contains 16 residues. For the CDR3, the DNA is TGTGCCATCAGTGAGTCGTTAGGGGGCAGTCAAGAGACCCAGTACTTC. This sequence encodes CAISESLGGSQETQYF.

The chain employs TRBV6-1 and TRBJ1-4, with 11 bases that match TRBD1. The V gene end was trimmed by 4 bases and the J gene end by 1 base; junction bases not matched to a gene: 2. Germline CDR1 and CDR2: MNHNS and SASEGT. This CDR3 comprises 16 residues. CDR3 region: CASSVGQGVTNEKLFF. CDR3 DNA: TGTGCCAGCAGTGTGGGACAGGGGGTAACTAATGAAAAACTGTTTTTT.

This clone has more than one count but fewer than ten. The rearrangement uses TRBV11-2 and TRBJ1-3; D ambiguous. Trimming left V 1 base short and J 3 bases short, with 10 bases between. The CDR3 runs to 15 residues. Germline-derived CDR1 and CDR2 are SGHAT and FQNNGV. The CDR3: CASSLVTAGGNTIYF. Written as DNA, the CDR3 is TGTGCCAGCAGCTTAGTTACGGCGGGTGGAAACACCATATATTTT.

The V gene is TRBV5-5, the J gene TRBJ1-5; D perhaps matches TRBD1 (5 bases). The CDR3 runs 14 residues. The ends were cut back, 2 bases at V and 11 bases at J, with 17 bases in the middle. The V gene's germline CDR1 is SGHKS and CDR2 YYEKEE (reference sequence). CDR3 in amino acids: CASSLGDQGTTQHF. CDR3 DNA sequence: TGTGCCAGCAGCTTAGGGGACCAAGGGACGACCCAGCATTTT.

This clone was seen a handful of times. V is TRBV18 and J is TRBJ1-1; 9 nucleotides match TRBD1. Germline values: CDR1 KGHSH, CDR2 LQKENI. The V and J ends lost 5 bases and 5 bases, in that order; junction bases with no gene match: 12. The CDR3 runs to 16 residues. CDR3 DNA sequence: TGTGCCAGCTCATCTACCCCGGGACAGGGAGATACTGAAGCTTTCTTT. Its translation is CASSSTPGQGDTEAFF. The full variable domain, with the rest looked up from reference TRBV18 and TRBJ1-1, is NAGVMQNPRHLVRRRGQEARLRCSPMKGHSHVYWYRQLPEEGLKFMVYLQKENIIDESGMPKERFSAEFPKEGPSILRIQQVVRGDSAAYFCASSSTPGQGDTEAFFGQGTRLTVV.

The V gene is TRBV6-1, the J gene TRBJ1-5; D is ambiguous. The CDR3 extends over 14 amino acids. Germline CDR1 MNHNS, CDR2 SASEGT. The ends were cut back, 0 bases at V and 1 base at J, with 4 bases in the middle. The CDR3 DNA reads as TGTGCCAGCAGTGAAGCGGGGAGCAATCAGCCCCAGCATTTT. This translates into CASSEAGSNQPQHF.

This chain connects TRBV5-1 to TRBJ2-2; a weak D match, TRBD2 (6 bases). This CDR3 is built from 15 residues. Germline V lookup: CDR1 SGHRS, CDR2 YFSETQ. Trimming cost V 2 bases and J 5 bases, with 13 bases left between them. CDR3 residues: CASSLGGIGTGELFF. For the CDR3, the DNA is TGCGCCAGCAGCTTAGGCGGGATAGGGACCGGGGAGCTGTTTTTT.

This chain connects TRBV5-1 to TRBJ2-7; no clear D gene. The ends were cut back, 1 base at V and 1 base at J, with 6 bases in the middle. CDR1 and CDR2 from the germline V gene are SGHRS and YFSETQ. The CDR3 loop spans 13 amino acids. The CDR3 DNA reads TGCGCCAGCAGCTTGTGGCCTTCCTACGAGCAGTACTTC. This translates into CASSLWPSYEQYF.

The chain employs TRBV7-2 and TRBJ1-2, with TRBD1 matching 7 bases. CDR1 SGHTA and CDR2 FQGNSA come from the germline V gene. The CDR3 totals 15 residues. V was pared by 3 bases and J by 8 bases, with 12 bases of the junction left unmatched. CDR3 region: CASSFDRQGIGGYTF. CDR3 DNA: TGTGCCAGCAGCTTCGATCGACAGGGTATCGGGGGCTACACCTTC.

The chain links TRBV5-4 to TRBJ1-2; D gene ambiguous. The germline V gene has CDR1 SGHNT and CDR2 YYREEE (reference sequence). There are 12 residues in the CDR3. V dropped 0 bases and J dropped 8 bases, with 8 bases sitting between them. CDR3 coding DNA: TGTGCCAGCAGCTTGGAAAGGCGCGGCTACACCTTC. The encoded protein is CASSLERRGYTF.